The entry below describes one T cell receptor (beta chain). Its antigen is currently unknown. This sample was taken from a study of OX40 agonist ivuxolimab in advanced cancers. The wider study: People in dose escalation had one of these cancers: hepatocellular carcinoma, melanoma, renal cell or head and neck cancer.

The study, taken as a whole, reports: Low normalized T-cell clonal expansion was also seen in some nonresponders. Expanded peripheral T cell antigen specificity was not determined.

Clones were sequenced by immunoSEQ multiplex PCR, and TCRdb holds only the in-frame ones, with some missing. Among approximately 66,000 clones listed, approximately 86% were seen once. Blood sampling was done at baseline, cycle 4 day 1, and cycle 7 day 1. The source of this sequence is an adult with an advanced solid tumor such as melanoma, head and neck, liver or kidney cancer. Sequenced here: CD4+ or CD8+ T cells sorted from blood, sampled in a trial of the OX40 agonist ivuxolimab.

The CDR3 loop is CASSTRVGRSYEQYF. DNA of the CDR3: TGCGCCAGCAGCACCCGGGTAGGGAGAAGTTACGAGCAGTACTTC. The chain joins TRBV4-3 to TRBJ2-7, with D maybe TRBD2 (5 bases). The V end lost 5 bases, the J end lost 4 bases, and 18 bases lay between the germline ends. The germline V gene has CDR1 LGHNA and CDR2 YSLEER. The CDR3 runs to 15 residues.